Each of the 24 T cell receptor beta chains below was sequenced from the same sample in a study of beta chain features in type 1 diabetes. Every bit of the isolated RNA underwent reverse transcription, so sequencing read expressed TCRB transcripts. Sequenced by immunoSEQ multiplex PCR; TCRdb stores in-frame clones only, minus some. Of over 100,000 clones in the sample, approximately 39% were seen once. The sequencing input was stem cell memory CD4+ T cells from blood. These receptors originate from a woman aged 18 to 35 in good health.

This clone was seen a handful of times. The genes are TRBV7-9 and TRBJ2-3; TRBD2 might be the D (6 bases). The CDR3 totals 17 residues. Germline V lookup: CDR1 SEHNR, CDR2 FQNEAQ (reference sequence). V lost 3 bases and J lost 1, with 17 bases in between. Here the CDR3 DNA reads TGTGCCAGCAGCTTTACGATACTAGCCGGTGGCACAGATACGCAGTATTTT. Protein sequence: CASSFTILAGGTDTQYF.

This clone came up a few times. The chain combines TRBV11-2 with TRBJ1-1; D may be TRBD1 (6 bases). The germline CDR1 and CDR2 sequences are SGHAT and FQNNGV. The CDR3 has 13 amino acids. Trimming removed 6 bases from V and 7 bases from J, with 15 bases in between. The CDR3: CASRPLGQLEAFF. CDR3 DNA: TGTGCCAGCAGACCCTTAGGACAGCTTGAAGCTTTCTTT.

The CDR3 bases are TGTGCCAGCAGCGGGACTAGCGGGATATACGAGCAGTACTTC. Amino acid sequence: CASSGTSGIYEQYF. The gene calls are TRBV6-5 and TRBJ2-7; 13 positions agree with TRBD2. Unmatched junction bases numbered 3, after V lost 6 bases and J lost 4 bases. Germline V gives CDR1 MNHEY, CDR2 SVGAGI. The CDR3 contains 14 residues.

The rearrangement joins TRBV19 to TRBJ1-2; D is unresolved. V lost 3 bases and J lost 5, with 13 bases in between. The CDR3 totals 14 residues. CDR1 LNHDA and CDR2 SQIVND come from the germline V gene (reference sequence). The CDR3 loop is CASSIDSGVYGYTF. In DNA, the CDR3 is TGTGCCAGTAGTATCGACTCCGGCGTATATGGCTACACCTTC.

V is TRBV5-1 and J is TRBJ2-6, with D uncertain. This CDR3 is built from 16 residues. Trimming took 4 bases from V and 0 from J, leaving 11 bases between them. CDR1 and CDR2 from the germline V gene are SGHRS and YFSETQ. The CDR3 DNA follows: TGCGCCAGCAGCATAGACACCTACTCTGGGGCCAACGTCCTGACTTTC. Protein: CASSIDTYSGANVLTF.

The rearrangement joins TRBV7-9 to TRBJ2-1; possibly TRBD2 for D (6 bases). The germline V gene has CDR1 SEHNR and CDR2 FQNEAQ (reference sequence). V was shortened by 4 bases and J by 0 bases, with 19 bases between the two germline ends. The CDR3 has 18 residues. The CDR3 sequence is CASSSGGKNLLSYNEQFF. CDR3 coding DNA: TGTGCCAGCAGCTCTGGAGGGAAGAATCTGCTCTCCTACAATGAGCAGTTCTTC.

This clone was picked up a small number of times. This chain connects TRBV28 to TRBJ2-7; tentatively, D is TRBD1 (6 bases). In germline, CDR1 is MDHEN, CDR2 SYDVKM. The CDR3 length is 12 residues. V lost 2 bases and J lost 7, with 9 bases in between. CDR3 nucleotides: TGTGCCAGCAGTTTAACCGACAGGGAGCAGTACTTC. Its protein is CASSLTDREQYF.

The chain is built from TRBV4-3 and TRBJ2-2; TRBD2 matches at 11 bases. This CDR3 is 17 amino acids long. Per germline, CDR1 LGHNA and CDR2 YSLEER. V was clipped by 1 base and J by 2 bases; unmatched bases: 3. CDR3 in DNA: TGCGCCAGCAGCCAAGGGACTAGCGGGTTCAACACCGGGGAGCTGTTTTTT. Its translation is CASSQGTSGFNTGELFF.

The J gene is TRBJ2-4, the V gene TRBV28; D is perhaps TRBD1 (6 bases). The CDR3 length is 15 residues. Germline CDR1 reads MDHEN; CDR2 reads SYDVKM. V was cut by 5 bases and J by 9 bases, with 20 bases left in between. CDR3: CASSARLALRGIQYF. CDR3 nucleotide sequence: TGTGCCAGCAGTGCGCGGCTAGCCCTCAGGGGCATTCAGTACTTC.

This clone was found a few times. V usage is TRBV25-1 and J usage is TRBJ2-5; the match to TRBD2 covers 9 bases. The CDR3 totals 17 residues. The germline V gene has CDR1 MGHDK and CDR2 SYGVNS. Trimming removed 1 base from V and 5 bases from J; junction bases left unmatched: 11. The CDR3 is CASSELLIAGVGETQYF. The CDR3, as DNA: TGTGCCAGCAGTGAATTGTTGATAGCGGGAGTGGGGGAGACCCAGTACTTC.

This chain connects TRBV7-9 to TRBJ2-3; 7 bases are shared with TRBD2. This CDR3 comprises 15 residues. Germline-derived CDR1 and CDR2 are SEHNR and FQNEAQ (reference sequence). J lost 5 bases, V lost 0 bases, and 5 bases had no gene match. CDR3 DNA sequence: TGTGCCAGCAGCTTAGCGGGAGGGGTCAAAGATACGCAGTATTTT. Translation gives CASSLAGGVKDTQYF.

The J gene is TRBJ2-7, the V gene TRBV7-9, with 8 bases matching TRBD1. Germline CDR1 reads SEHNR; CDR2 reads FQNEAQ (reference sequence). This CDR3 spans 16 amino acids. With 5 bases clipped from V and 2 bases from J, the junction kept 11 bases outside the gene matches. DNA for the CDR3: TGTGCCAGCAGCCCAAGATCGACAGGGGTAGCCTACGAGCAGTACTTC. As protein: CASSPRSTGVAYEQYF.

The chain uses TRBV5-1 and TRBJ1-4, with TRBD1 identical over 9 bases. Per the germline V gene, CDR1 is SGHRS and CDR2 is YFSETQ. Trimming at V came to 4 bases and at J to 8 bases, leaving 12 bases not matched to a gene. The CDR3 totals 16 residues. The CDR3 protein is CASSTGTGMVGEKLFF. The CDR3 DNA follows: TGCGCCAGCAGCACCGGGACAGGGATGGTTGGGGAAAAACTGTTTTTT.

The J gene is TRBJ2-1, the V gene TRBV7-3; 11 bases line up with TRBD2. Per the germline V gene, CDR1 is SGHTA and CDR2 is FQGTGA. The CDR3 consists of 16 residues. Trimming took 1 base from V and 7 from J; bases not matched to a gene: 6. CDR3 in DNA: TGTGCCAGCAGCTTAAATAGCGGGAGGGCTTATAATGAGCAGTTCTTC. Its protein is CASSLNSGRAYNEQFF. The whole variable domain, filled in from reference TRBV7-3 and TRBJ2-1, reads GAGVSQTPSNKVTEKGKYVELRCDPISGHTALYWYRQSLGQGPEFLIYFQGTGAADDSGLPNDRFFAVRPEGSVSTLKIQRTERGDSAVYLCASSLNSGRAYNEQFFGPGTRLTVL.

The chain couples TRBV4-2 to TRBJ1-5, with a possible D match to TRBD1 (5 bases). V lost 4 bases and J 1 base, leaving 11 bases between the germline ends. The CDR3 contains 15 residues. Germline lookup yields CDR1 LGHNA and CDR2 YNFKEQ. CDR3 coding DNA: TGTGCCAGCAGCCGGACAAGCGGGAGCAATCAGCCCCAGCATTTT. Its protein is CASSRTSGSNQPQHF.

This clone was found a few times. The chain couples TRBV14 to TRBJ2-6; no firm D call. Trimming cost V 1 base and J 0 bases, with 7 bases left between them. The germline gives CDR1 SGHDN, CDR2 FVKESK. This CDR3 has 16 amino acids. Written as DNA, the CDR3 is TGTGCCAGCAGCCAAGTAACTGTCTCTGGGGCCAACGTCCTGACTTTC. As protein: CASSQVTVSGANVLTF.

The chain employs TRBV6-5 and TRBJ2-7; the match to TRBD2 covers 11 bases. Looked up from germline, CDR1 is MNHEY and CDR2 is SVGAGI. V dropped 0 bases and J dropped 6; count of bases not matched to a gene: 4. The CDR3 runs 15 residues. The CDR3 region is CASSYSGLAGGEQYF. The CDR3 DNA reads as TGTGCCAGCAGTTACTCGGGGCTAGCGGGAGGCGAGCAGTACTTC.

CDR3 region: CASSVGVAGGDTQYF. The CDR3 DNA reads TGTGCCAGCAGCGTAGGGGTAGCGGGAGGAGATACGCAGTATTTT. This chain joins TRBV9 and TRBJ2-3, with 10 nucleotides matching TRBD2. Germline trimming cut 0 bases from V and 5 bases from J; bases unmatched to any gene: 3. Per germline, CDR1 SGDLS and CDR2 YYNGEE. This CDR3 region has 15 residues.

This clone was counted a few times. The chain combines TRBV18 with TRBJ2-1; TRBD2 agrees at 8 bases. The length of the CDR3 is 18 residues. The J segment lost 0 bases and the V segment lost 3 bases, leaving 10 bases of the junction unmatched. The germline CDR1 and CDR2 sequences are KGHSH and LQKENI. This CDR3 is CASSPQRDLAGSYNEQFF. The DNA for the CDR3 is TGTGCCAGCTCACCGCAACGGGACCTAGCGGGCTCCTACAATGAGCAGTTCTTC.

This clone was detected only a few times. This chain uses TRBV4-3 with TRBJ2-6, with D hard to call. CDR1 is LGHNA, CDR2 YSLEER, per germline. The CDR3 is made up of 18 amino acids. Trimming took 2 bases from V and 0 from J, leaving 14 bases between them. CDR3 nucleotides: TGCGCCAGCAGCCAAATCCCGGGTTTAAGCTCTGGGGCCAACGTCCTGACTTTC. It translates to CASSQIPGLSSGANVLTF.

This clone was counted a few times. The chain recombines TRBV30 with TRBJ2-3, with 9 bases matching TRBD2. Germline-derived CDR1 and CDR2 are GTSNPN and SVGIG (reference sequence). V lost 6 bases to trimming and J lost 1 base; unmatched junction nucleotides: 2. The CDR3 is 13 residues long. The CDR3 region is CACRTSGTDTQYF. The CDR3 coding sequence is TGTGCCTGTAGGACTAGCGGCACAGATACGCAGTATTTT.

In this sample, this clone turned up a few times. The chain links TRBV28 to TRBJ2-3, with D tentatively TRBD2 (5 bases). The CDR3 has 18 residues. V was pared by 5 bases and J by 1 base, with 22 bases between. Germline values: CDR1 MDHEN, CDR2 SYDVKM. The CDR3 DNA is TGTGCCAGCAGTCCCTTACTAGGGAGCGGATATGGCACAGATACGCAGTATTTT. Its protein product is CASSPLLGSGYGTDTQYF.

This chain connects TRBV15 to TRBJ2-3; D is perhaps TRBD1 (5 bases). Germline assignment: CDR1 LNHNV and CDR2 YYDKDF (reference sequence). The V and J ends lost 0 bases and 2 bases respectively, with 12 bases between them. This CDR3 is 16 amino acids long. CDR3 region: CATSREILGATDTQYF. The CDR3, as DNA: TGTGCCACCAGCAGAGAAATCCTTGGGGCCACAGATACGCAGTATTTT.

This clone was observed a handful of times. The chain has TRBV12-5 and TRBJ1-1, with D possibly matching TRBD1 (6 bases). The CDR3 runs 14 residues. Germline CDR1 LGHNT, CDR2 FRNRAP. V lost 7 bases, J lost 1 base, and 13 bases lay in between. The DNA of the CDR3 is TGTGCTAGTGCCAGGGGACCGACGAACACTGAAGCTTTCTTT. Encoded protein: CASARGPTNTEAFF. The full variable domain, in which reference TRBV12-5 and TRBJ1-1 provide the parts outside the CDR3, is DARVTQTPRHKVTEMGQEVTMRCQPILGHNTVFWYRQTMMQGLELLAYFRNRAPLDDSGMPKDRFSAEMPDATLATLKIQPSEPRDSAVYFCASARGPTNTEAFFGQGTRLTVV.